This T cell receptor beta chain was recovered during a study of cytomegalovirus exposure and HLA in healthy donors (dated by TCRdb to 2017 to 2019). A note on the overall study: According to an earlier analysis of 550 to 750 of the donors, some 170 million T cells yielded 120 million or so unique TCR beta sequences and approximately 280 Gb of sequence data. The study combined high-throughput TCR immunosequencing, statistical association of individual TCRs with disease status, and machine learning to predict cytomegalovirus infection status. Donor age, sex, ethnicity and CMV serostatus were collected together with the repertoire data. Across approximately 400 genotyped donors of the cohort, an average of about 200,000 unique TCR beta nucleotide sequences per donor were sequenced, and around 20% of those sequences were non-productive. Using immunosequencing, the study profiled T cell repertoires from around 670 subjects and related those repertoires to cytomegalovirus serostatus. Besides the first cohort of roughly 700 subjects, a separate validation cohort made up of 120 or so different subjects was used. An early release that covered more than 550 HLA-typed donors contained about 300 gigabases of sequencing data and around 85 million unique TCR sequences. HLA typing included class I and class II loci at four-digit resolution. An earlier analysis of roughly 580 of the donors used high-throughput TCR beta sequencing to judge whether each TCR beta V gene segment behaved as functional or pseudogenic. Roughly five DR-DQ haplotypes were handled as single units for association and clustering, since linkage in the cohort was strong. The aim of the study was to test whether cataloging public T cell receptors could identify signatures of past pathogen exposure. In the later analysis, no new phenotypic data were used to find candidate immune exposures; instead, reliance was placed on TCR beta sequences and their occurrence across donors. In a later analysis, previously published TCR beta repertoires from 666 donors were re-analyzed and high-resolution HLA genotyping was added so that TCR occurrence patterns could be studied. Of the 350 to 450 genotyped donors, 80% to 90% were placed in the genetic ancestry cluster associated with self-reported Caucasian donors. A later genetic analysis used genome-wide SNP genotypes for about 60% of the 666 donors, treating that subset as a discovery cohort. Typing coverage varied by locus: roughly 629-630 donors for A, B, C, DRB1 and DQB1; approximately 520 for DQA1; more than 600 for DPA1; around 450 for DPB1. All discovery cohort repertoires had been generated using a single sequencing platform. General conclusions and limits of the study: Three of the identified cytomegalovirus-associated TCR beta chains were confirmed in vitro to be specific for cytomegalovirus antigens. An earlier analysis of around 600 of the donors showed that most TCR beta V segments appeared in productive rearrangements either about 90% or about 30% of the time, which broadly matched IMGT annotations. In a later analysis, the rate of TCR association differed among HLA loci, with DRB1 alleles having the most associated TCRs and HLA-C alleles having the fewest. Compared with the roughly 670-donor mean, donors in an Asian-associated ancestry cluster had fewer N-insertions in productive TCRs, according to a later genetic analysis. Because HLA typing was unavailable for some donors at each locus, only the typed subset was used in association tests. A cluster of highly shared sequence variants was judged likely to be a technical artifact of the sequencing pipeline. A later genetic analysis associated a missense DCLRE1C variant with V-gene and J-gene trimming of TCR beta chains, and an independent cohort replicated the association. The earlier analysis of 587 of the donors excluded roughly 17 rarely observed V segments, including chromosome 9 orphons, because counts were too low. According to a later analysis, parvovirus B19, influenza, CMV and Epstein-Barr virus appeared linked to several top co-occurrence clusters. A further reported finding was that TCR beta sequences accurately predicted the HLA-A and HLA-B alleles for most subjects in the first cohort. The 87-base-pair reads could not distinguish some IMGT-functional V segments, including TRBV6-2 and TRBV6-3, so those segments were excluded. The authors suggested that the approach could potentially be extended to other disease states and immunological phenotypes. Correlated functional status among segregating V segments might reflect linkage disequilibrium, but an unknown experimental factor could not be ruled out. Most TCR sequences were seen in very few donors, while some public TCRs were found in many individuals. Roughly uniform sequencing depth across donors was assumed in presence/absence analyses, although this assumption may not hold. When HLA alleles, especially DR and DQ, strongly co-occurred, attributing TCR associations to individual alleles was difficult. This cohort had only TCR beta chains sequenced, and the lack of alpha or paired-chain data limited which features could be detected. In the study, 150 to 200 TCR beta chains were listed as associated with cytomegalovirus. At a false discovery rate of 0.05, a later analysis linked around 17,000 TCR beta sequences to specific HLA alleles. In a later analysis, HLA-associated TCR beta chains showed more clonal expansion and lower generation probabilities than non-associated chains that were equally common. The classifier was reported to diagnose cytomegalovirus status with high specificity and sensitivity in both the original cohort and the validation cohort. For the cohort, immune exposure information was limited to CMV serostatus. In a later analysis, most CMV-associated TCR beta chains were found to appear HLA-restricted, with HLA associations seemingly driven largely by CMV exposure.

This clone was detected once. Its specific antigen is unknown. Base qualities are not provided; no much larger clone lies one nucleotide away. Receptor amplification or capture employed the immunoSEQ multiplex PCR assay. The multiplex PCR relied on a mix of 60 forward primers for TCR Vbeta segments and 13 reverse primers for TCR Jbeta segments. The CDR3 region of rearranged TCR beta genes was amplified from genomic DNA by a multiplex PCR assay. On the Illumina HiSeq System, the amplified TCR beta libraries were sequenced as 87-base-pair reads. Per the source publication's procedure: Across the 670 or so repertoires, a later analysis counted about 81 million unique TCR beta chains, some 11 million of which were shared by at least two donors. Raw reads were error-corrected and collapsed into unique sequences with a nearest-neighbor algorithm that merged closely related sequences to remove PCR and sequencing errors. V, D and J gene segments were assigned by aligning CDR3 sequences to IMGT reference sequences. Each retained sequence needed at least a six-nucleotide match to both a V gene segment and a J gene segment. A rearrangement counted as productive if the CDR3 had no stop codons and remained in frame with V and J, and every other rearrangement counted as non-productive. CDR3 was defined by IMGT convention, running from the second conserved V-encoded cysteine to the conserved J-encoded phenylalanine. The earlier analysis of some 580 of the donors excluded any sequence lacking an unambiguous match to a single V gene segment. An earlier analysis of a few hundred of the donors classified V segments as functional when productive rearrangements were above 56.7% and as segregating when the standard deviation between donors was above 5%. A statistical classification framework was built for diagnosing cytomegalovirus status from the catalog of TCR beta chain sequences. In a later analysis, TCR nucleotide sequences were compared against IMGT/GENE-DB human TR gene sequences so that V and J genes could be assigned. Using the TCRdist pipeline, a later analysis assigned CDR3 sequences along with most-parsimonious VDJ recombination scenarios. In a later analysis, each TCR beta chain was defined by its CDR3 amino acid sequence together with its V-gene family, and reads without a unique V-gene family were excluded. A later analysis removed 592 highly shared, low-generation-probability nucleotide sequences to deal with suspected cross-contamination and a sequencing artifact. For each public chain, a later analysis derived a clonal expansion index from normalized ranks of inferred template counts within each repertoire. Generation probabilities in a later analysis came from a VDJ recombination model fitted to out-of-frame rearrangements, and those results were checked against IGoR. Hypergeometric tests were used in a later analysis to score TCR-TCR, TCR-HLA and TCR-CMV co-occurrence, with a repertoire-size bias correction applied to the TCR pairs. In a later analysis, false discovery rates were estimated by permuting HLA or CMV assignments 20 times. A later analysis grouped co-occurring TCRs with DBSCAN, adding TCRdist sequence similarity when clustering within HLA-allele-positive subsets. Co-occurrence clustering excluded repertoires with fewer than 30,000 or more than 120,000 public chains, plus five with anomalous nucleotide sharing. The source is immuneACCESS, and TCRdb retained only in-frame sequences with V and J called. Part of the clones is not carried over; for the studies checked, unresolved V genes explain less than half of this, and the remainder is unexplained. V and J calls and clone size are as listed in that table; D and trimming were resolved from the DNA. Present in this sample are 200,000 to 250,000 clones, 78% of which were seen just once. The ten largest clones add up to less than 4.5% of the sample.

In total, roughly 710 healthy bone marrow donors made up the cohort. All cohort members were sampled while nominally healthy, although unrecorded immune exposures were likely present. The donor was CMV seronegative and was included in the group of over 300 seronegative cohort members. A peripheral blood sample was collected from each donor, and TCR beta sequencing was performed on peripheral blood mononuclear cells. The Qiagen DNeasy Blood Extraction Kit was used to extract genomic DNA from the blood cell samples. In the germline V gene, CDR1 corresponds to MNHEY and CDR2 to SVGAGI. From the cysteine up to the phenylalanine, the CDR3 has a length of 11 residues. Only the CDR3 DNA stays, 33 bases, in frame from base 1.

The sequence was obtained from a male donor in good health and CMV-seronegative. The rearrangement joined TRBV6-5 to TRBJ2-5, with no D gene named confidently. The J call may be in error: the DNA end matches TRBJ2-7 better. Sequencing used PBMCs. The DNA sequence is as follows: TGTGCCAGCGGGCAGGTGTACGAGCAGTACTTC. This codes for CASGQVYEQYF.